This T cell receptor beta chain originates from a study of T cell clones after liver transplantation. Study at large: TCRbeta sequencing after a pre-transplant mixed lymphocyte reaction identified graft-donor-reactive clones, later tracked in post-transplant blood.

Study outcomes and limitations: Compared with third party-reactive sequences, donor-reactive ones declined more, independent of withdrawal success. In most of the 8 subjects, circulating graft-donor-reactive CD4 TCRbeta sequences fell significantly after transplant.

Sequencing was performed with immunoSEQ multiplex PCR; in TCRdb, only in-frame clones are kept and a portion is missing. The sample yields some 59,000 clones, about two thirds seen once. With 0 bases clipped from V and 0 bases from J, the junction kept 6 bases outside the gene matches. The CDR3 is made up of 18 amino acids. Germline V gene data show CDR1 as SGHAT and CDR2 as FQNNGV. As for this clone: What it recognizes is unknown.

This material consisted of CD4+ T cells from blood, taken before liver transplant. The chain links TRBV11-2 to TRBJ2-3; 10 nucleotides line up with TRBD2. The TCR sequence derives from a human donor who received a liver transplant. This CDR3 reads CASSLDISGGTSTDTQYF. The CDR3 nucleotides read TGTGCCAGCAGCTTAGATATTAGCGGGGGGACTAGCACAGATACGCAGTATTTT.